These 27 T cell receptor beta chains share one sample of origin, sequenced in a study of T cells after yellow fever vaccination. TCRdb ran MiXCR on the 5' RACE reads and lists one entry per CDR3 protein. This sample has approximately 90,000 distinct CDR3 sequences, with roughly 15% found just once. Sequences were derived from CD8+ T cells not binding an NS4B(214-222) dextramer, sorted from PBMCs, sampled less than 25 days after the first yellow fever vaccination. Receptors originate from a man in his late teens or twenties who received the YFV17D yellow fever vaccine.

The rearrangement uses TRBV11-2 and TRBJ2-3; 10 nucleotides match TRBD2. Losses at the gene ends were 3 bases for V and 3 bases for J; bases not matched to a gene: 6. This CDR3 contains 16 residues. The germline V gene has CDR1 SGHAT and CDR2 FQNNGV. Here the CDR3 DNA reads TGTGCCAGCAGCTTTTTTAGCGGGGGGAAGACAGATACGCAGTATTTT. Its translation is CASSFFSGGKTDTQYF.

The chain links TRBV6-1 to TRBJ1-2; D is unclear. The CDR3 has 16 residues. The V gene's germline CDR1 is MNHNS and CDR2 SASEGT. V was pared by 0 bases and J by 3 bases, with 14 bases between. CDR3 bases: TGTGCCAGCAGTGAAGCCACCGACCCGGCCCACTATGGCTACACCTTC. Amino acids: CASSEATDPAHYGYTF.

The CDR3 spells CASSEGYGTEAFF. CDR3 sequence (DNA): TGTGCCAGCAGTGAGGGGTACGGCACTGAAGCTTTCTTT. This rearrangement joins TRBV6-4 to TRBJ1-1, with unresolved D. V dropped 3 bases and J dropped 4 bases, with 9 bases sitting between them. This CDR3 comprises 13 residues. Germline assignment: CDR1 MRHNA and CDR2 SNTAGT.

The chain is built from TRBV4-2 and TRBJ1-4; 7 bases align to TRBD1. V shed 2 bases, J shed 5 bases, and the junction held 8 bases outside the gene matches. Germline V gives CDR1 LGHNA, CDR2 YNFKEQ. This CDR3 comprises 16 residues. The DNA for the CDR3 is TGTGCCAGCAGCCAACACATACCAGGGGGGAATGAAAAACTGTTTTTT. Its translation is CASSQHIPGGNEKLFF.

The chain recombines TRBV19 with TRBJ1-1; TRBD1 aligns across 8 bases. Germline V gives CDR1 LNHDA, CDR2 SQIVND (reference sequence). V shed 5 bases, J shed 0 bases, and the junction held 5 bases outside the gene matches. The CDR3 extends over 15 amino acids. The CDR3 DNA is TGTGCCAGTAGTCCTGACAGGGGACTGAACACTGAAGCTTTCTTT. Translating it yields CASSPDRGLNTEAFF.

This clonotype occurred a few times. The chain employs TRBV5-5 and TRBJ2-2, with D perhaps matching TRBD1 (6 bases). With 0 bases removed from V and 6 bases from J, the gap between germline ends came to 18 bases. Looked up from germline, CDR1 is SGHKS and CDR2 is YYEKEE (reference sequence). The CDR3 totals 17 residues. CDR3 protein: CASSLAWGRVYAGELFF. The CDR3 DNA follows: TGTGCCAGCAGCTTGGCCTGGGGGCGGGTGTACGCCGGGGAGCTGTTTTTT.

V usage is TRBV13 and J usage is TRBJ1-1; D gene uncertain. CDR1 is PRHDT and CDR2 is FYEKMQ in the germline V gene (reference sequence). This CDR3 has 13 residues. V dropped 0 bases and J dropped 6 bases, with 8 bases sitting between them. CDR3 loop: CASSLGAGPEAFF. CDR3 DNA: TGTGCCAGCAGCTTAGGGGCCGGCCCTGAAGCTTTCTTT.

This clonotype was seen more than once but under ten times. The chain employs TRBV5-5 and TRBJ1-6, with unresolved D. CDR1 and CDR2 from the germline V gene are SGHKS and YYEKEE (reference sequence). This CDR3 is built from 16 residues. V was shortened by 1 base and J by 0 bases, with 8 bases between the two germline ends. Here the CDR3 DNA reads TGTGCCAGCAGCTTGCGCAGGAGCTCCTATAATTCACCCCTCCACTTT. Translation gives CASSLRRSSYNSPLHF.

This rearrangement joins TRBV4-3 to TRBJ2-5; 9 bases are shared with TRBD1. J lost 1 base, V lost 1 base, and 7 bases had no gene match. Germline V gives CDR1 LGHNA, CDR2 YSLEER. CDR3 length equals 17 residues. CDR3 protein: CASSQARVGQGQETQYF. DNA of the CDR3: TGCGCCAGCAGCCAAGCCCGGGTGGGACAGGGCCAAGAGACCCAGTACTTC.

The chain employs TRBV6-2 or TRBV6-3 and TRBJ2-5; D possibly corresponds to TRBD2 (6 bases). The CDR3 has 15 residues. Germline V gene lookup returns CDR1 MNHEY and CDR2 SVGEGT. V was pared by 6 bases and J by 3 bases, with 17 bases between. The CDR3 DNA is TGTGCCAGCAGCAACGGTGGGTCGGGGGAAGAGACCCAGTACTTC. This codes for CASSNGGSGEETQYF.

The chain couples TRBV6-5 to TRBJ2-1; the D is unclear. V was clipped by 0 bases and J by 0 bases, with 9 bases between them. The CDR3 consists of 16 residues. From germline, CDR1 is MNHEY and CDR2 SVGAGI. The CDR3 region has the DNA TGTGCCAGCAGTTACTCGATGTCTTTCTCCTACAATGAGCAGTTCTTC. Residues: CASSYSMSFSYNEQFF.

This clonotype occurred a few times. CDR3: CASSQPGPILSEQYF. CDR3 nucleotide sequence: TGCGCCAGCAGCCAGCCGGGCCCTATTCTCAGCGAGCAGTACTTC. This rearrangement joins TRBV4-1 to TRBJ2-7, with D hard to call. CDR1 and CDR2 (germline): MGHRA, YSYEKL. The CDR3 runs 15 residues. With 3 bases removed from V and 6 bases from J, the gap between germline ends came to 18 bases.

This clonotype was counted only a few times. This chain uses TRBV6-1 with TRBJ2-3; no firm D call. Germline-derived CDR1 and CDR2 are MNHNS and SASEGT. Trimming took 5 bases from V and 6 from J, leaving 21 bases between them. CDR3 length: 16 residues. The CDR3 spells CASSPSIGSLWDTQYF. The CDR3, as DNA: TGTGCCAGCAGTCCGAGTATTGGGTCGCTGTGGGATACGCAGTATTTT.

This chain uses TRBV5-1 with TRBJ2-1; 9 nucleotides align to TRBD1. The CDR3 runs to 17 residues. V was pared by 1 base and J by 1 base, with 6 bases of the junction left unmatched. Germline lookup yields CDR1 SGHRS and CDR2 YFSETQ. This CDR3 reads CASSLFGQGISYNEQFF. Here the CDR3 DNA reads TGCGCCAGCAGCTTGTTTGGACAGGGGATTTCCTACAATGAGCAGTTCTTC.

This clonotype has more than one count but fewer than ten. V is TRBV7-6 and J is TRBJ2-7; 11 nucleotides match TRBD1. J lost 7 bases, V lost 3 bases, and 5 bases had no gene match. The CDR3 runs to 14 residues. Germline CDR1 reads SGHVS; CDR2 reads FNYEAQ. In DNA form, the CDR3 reads TGTGCCAGCAGCTTCGGACAGGGGGCGCGTGAGCAGTACTTC. It codes for CASSFGQGAREQYF. Variable domain in full (rest from reference TRBV7-6 and TRBJ2-7): GAGVSQSPRYKVTKRGQDVALRCDPISGHVSLYWYRQALGQGPEFLTYFNYEAQQDKSGLPNDRFSAERPEGSISTLTIQRTEQRDSAMYRCASSFGQGAREQYFGPGTRLTVT.

This clonotype occurred a few times. The V call is TRBV12-3 or TRBV12-4, the J call TRBJ2-3; D ambiguous. The CDR3 loop spans 15 amino acids. The V gene lost 8 bases and the J gene lost 2 bases, with 17 bases spanning the gap. This chain's CDR3 is CASGVLPPYTDTQYF. The CDR3 nucleotides are TGTGCCAGCGGGGTCCTGCCTCCCTACACAGATACGCAGTATTTT.

The genes are TRBV11-2 and TRBJ2-3, with D perhaps being TRBD1 or TRBD2 (5 bases each). Germline-derived CDR1 and CDR2 are SGHAT and FQNNGV. This CDR3 is 15 amino acids long. Trimming took off 4 bases at V and 0 bases at J, with 11 bases between the two ends. The CDR3 DNA reads as TGTGCCAGCAGCTCGGGGCCAACCAGCACAGATACGCAGTATTTT. It codes for CASSSGPTSTDTQYF.

In its sample, this clonotype was seen a few times. This sequence joins TRBV5-1 and TRBJ2-3; D is undetermined. The CDR3 sequence is 14 residues long. Trimming cost V 1 base and J 5 bases, with 11 bases left between them. Germline V gene data show CDR1 as SGHRS and CDR2 as YFSETQ. Here the CDR3 reads CASSLRHAQDTQYF. The CDR3 DNA reads TGCGCCAGCAGCTTGAGACATGCACAAGATACGCAGTATTTT.

This clonotype came up a few times. The chain has TRBV7-3 and TRBJ2-1; D remains ambiguous. V shed 3 bases and J shed 2 bases, with 11 bases lying between them. The CDR3 sequence is 15 residues long. Germline CDR1 SGHTA, CDR2 FQGTGA. CDR3 sequence: CASSLERATYNEQFF. The CDR3 DNA reads as TGTGCCAGCAGCTTGGAAAGGGCCACCTACAATGAGCAGTTCTTC. The whole variable domain, filled in from reference TRBV7-3 and TRBJ2-1, reads GAGVSQTPSNKVTEKGKYVELRCDPISGHTALYWYRQSLGQGPEFLIYFQGTGAADDSGLPNDRFFAVRPEGSVSTLKIQRTERGDSAVYLCASSLERATYNEQFFGPGTRLTVL.

This chain connects TRBV29-1 to TRBJ1-1, with D uncertain. The CDR3 has 15 residues. V was shortened by 0 bases and J by 3 bases, with 14 bases between the two germline ends. Germline V gene lookup returns CDR1 SQVTM and CDR2 ANQGSEA. The DNA for the CDR3 is TGCAGCGTTGAAGACCCCCGACGTAAGTACACTGAAGCTTTCTTT. Translating it yields CSVEDPRRKYTEAFF.

This clonotype was observed a handful of times. J is TRBJ2-1 and V is TRBV6-5; either TRBD1 or TRBD2 may fit D (6 bases each). From germline, CDR1 is MNHEY and CDR2 SVGAGI. The CDR3 is 16 amino acids. V was trimmed by 2 bases and J by 0 bases, leaving 11 bases between them. CDR3 protein: CASSYMGGPSYNEQFF. The CDR3 DNA follows: TGTGCCAGCAGTTACATGGGGGGCCCCTCCTACAATGAGCAGTTCTTC.

The V and J genes are TRBV6-5 and TRBJ1-1; 9 nucleotides agree with TRBD1. The CDR3 covers 12 residues. Germline V gives CDR1 MNHEY, CDR2 SVGAGI. Trimming cost V 8 bases and J 5 bases; bases outside gene matches: 3. The CDR3 region is CASYRGRTEAFF. The CDR3 region has the DNA TGTGCCAGCTACAGGGGGCGAACTGAAGCTTTCTTT.

V is TRBV11-2 and J is TRBJ2-7; 10 bases fit TRBD2. Per the germline V gene, CDR1 is SGHAT and CDR2 is FQNNGV. The CDR3 is 14 amino acids. Unmatched junction bases numbered 6, after V lost 5 bases and J lost 5 bases. The CDR3 loop is CASSPFSGGNEQYF. CDR3 sequence (DNA): TGTGCCAGCAGCCCTTTTAGCGGGGGGAACGAGCAGTACTTC.

The V gene is TRBV20-1, the J gene TRBJ1-1; D might be TRBD1 (6 bases). The V gene lost 0 bases and the J gene lost 7 bases, with 12 bases spanning the gap. This CDR3 spans 13 amino acids. Germline V gene data show CDR1 as DFQATT and CDR2 as SNEGSKA (reference sequence). The CDR3 nucleotides are TGCAGTGCTAGAGATTCGGGGGCTTATGAAGCTTTCTTT. This codes for CSARDSGAYEAFF.

V gene TRBV4-3 combines with J gene TRBJ2-3, with 8 bases that match TRBD1. CDR1 is LGHNA, CDR2 YSLEER, per germline. The junction had 11 bases not matched to a gene; V was cut back by 5 bases and J by 7 bases. The CDR3 is 15 amino acids. The CDR3 bases are TGCGCCAGCAGCGCACTTAGGACAGGGTTGAATACGCAGTATTTT. This gives the protein CASSALRTGLNTQYF.

This clonotype was detected only once. The chain combines TRBV6-1 with TRBJ2-3; 7 bases map to TRBD2. CDR1 is MNHNS and CDR2 is SASEGT in the germline V gene. The CDR3 is 14 amino acids. J lost 1 base, V lost 5 bases, and 3 bases had no gene match. CDR3 in DNA: TGTGCCAGCAGTACGGGGGGACGCACAGATACGCAGTATTTT. This encodes CASSTGGRTDTQYF.

This chain connects TRBV7-9 to TRBJ1-1; no reliable D call. Trimming stripped 1 base from V and 5 bases from J, with 5 bases between. The V gene's germline CDR1 is SEHNR and CDR2 FQNEAQ (reference sequence). The CDR3 spans 12 residues. CDR3 bases: TGTGCCAGCAGCTTAGGGGAGACTGAAGCTTTCTTT. This encodes CASSLGETEAFF.